The 5 T cell receptor beta chains below all came from one sample that was sequenced in a study of cytomegalovirus exposure and HLA in healthy donors. A multiplex PCR was run with 60 Vbeta primers and 13 Jbeta primers. This table comes from immunoSEQ multiplex PCR, and its TCRdb copy is limited to in-frame clones, with some not included. The profile shows 160,000 or so clones, over 75% of them singletons. Sequencing was done on a sample of PBMCs. Every receptor here comes from a man aged 35-49 years in good health and CMV-seronegative.

V usage is TRBV28 and J usage is TRBJ2-1, with TRBD2 as a possible D gene (6 bases). Trimming left V 6 bases short and J 0 bases short, with 12 bases between. CDR1 is MDHEN, CDR2 SYDVKM, per germline. CDR3 length equals 15 residues. The DNA for the CDR3 is TGTGCCAGCAGGGAACGGGGGAGCTCCTACAATGAGCAGTTCTTC. Residues: CASRERGSSYNEQFF.

The CDR3 here is CASSQQTGYRGNEQFF. CDR3 sequence (DNA): TGTGCCAGCAGCCAGCAGACAGGGTACAGGGGCAATGAGCAGTTCTTC. The chain joins TRBV7-9 to TRBJ2-1; 7 nucleotides align to TRBD1. CDR3 length equals 16 residues. V lost 5 bases to trimming and J lost 6 bases; unmatched junction nucleotides: 13. The germline gives CDR1 SEHNR, CDR2 FQNEAQ (reference sequence).

The chain recombines TRBV5-4 with TRBJ2-2, with D hard to call. From germline, CDR1 is SGHNT and CDR2 YYREEE (reference sequence). CDR3 length: 14 residues. V was trimmed by 4 bases and J by 0 bases, leaving 7 bases between them. The CDR3 DNA is TGTGCCAGCAGCCCTGGCACGAACACCGGGGAGCTGTTTTTT. Protein sequence: CASSPGTNTGELFF.

The rearrangement links TRBV30 to TRBJ2-7; D might be TRBD1 (6 bases). The CDR3 contains 13 residues. CDR1 and CDR2 from the germline V gene are GTSNPN and SVGIG (reference sequence). Trimming cost V 0 bases and J 7 bases, with 13 bases left between them. CDR3 in DNA: TGTGCCTGGAGTGTCCAAGGAACAGGGGAGCAGTACTTC. This codes for CAWSVQGTGEQYF. The entire variable domain, with the rest obtained from reference TRBV30 and TRBJ2-7, is as follows: SQTIHQWPATLVQPVGSPLSLECTVEGTSNPNLYWYRQAAGRGLQLLFYSVGIGQISSEVPQNLSASRPQDRQFILSSKKLLLSDSGFYLCAWSVQGTGEQYFGPGTRLTVT.

J is TRBJ1-4 and V is TRBV28, with 11 bases fitting TRBD1. Germline-derived CDR1 and CDR2 are MDHEN and SYDVKM. V was clipped by 2 bases and J by 8 bases; unmatched bases: 4. CDR3 length equals 15 residues. The CDR3, as DNA: TGTGCCAGCAGTTTAACGGGACAGGGGGAGGAAAAACTGTTTTTT. Translated: CASSLTGQGEEKLFF.